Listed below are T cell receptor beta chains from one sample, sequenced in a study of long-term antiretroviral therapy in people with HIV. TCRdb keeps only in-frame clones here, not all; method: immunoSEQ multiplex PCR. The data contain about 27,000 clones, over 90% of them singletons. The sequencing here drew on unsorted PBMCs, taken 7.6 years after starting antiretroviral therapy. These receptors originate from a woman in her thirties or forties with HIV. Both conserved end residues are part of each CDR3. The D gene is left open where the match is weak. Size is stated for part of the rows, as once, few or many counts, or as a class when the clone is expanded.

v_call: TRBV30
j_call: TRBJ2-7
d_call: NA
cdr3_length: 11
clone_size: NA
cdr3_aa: CAWSVSPEQYF
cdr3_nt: TGTGCCTGGAGTGTATCCCCTGAGCAGTACTTC

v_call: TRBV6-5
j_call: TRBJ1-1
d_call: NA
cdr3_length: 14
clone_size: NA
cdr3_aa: CASTSQRSNTEAFF
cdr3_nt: TGTGCCAGCACCTCCCAGAGGTCGAACACTGAAGCTTTCTTT

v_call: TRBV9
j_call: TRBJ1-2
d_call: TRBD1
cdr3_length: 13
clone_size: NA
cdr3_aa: CASSATGGGGYTF
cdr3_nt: TGTGCCAGCAGCGCCACAGGGGGCGGTGGCTACACCTTC

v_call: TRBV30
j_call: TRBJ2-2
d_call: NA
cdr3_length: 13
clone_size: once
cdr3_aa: CAWGIRDTGELFF
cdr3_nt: TGTGCCTGGGGGATCAGGGACACCGGGGAGCTGTTTTTT

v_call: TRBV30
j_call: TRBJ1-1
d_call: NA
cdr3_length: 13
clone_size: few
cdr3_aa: CAWRETGLFEAFF
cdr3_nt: TGTGCCTGGAGAGAAACAGGTTTGTTCGAAGCTTTCTTT

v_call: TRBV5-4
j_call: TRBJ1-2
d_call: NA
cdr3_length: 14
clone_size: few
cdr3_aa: CASSQDWGGIGYTF
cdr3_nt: TGCGCCAGCAGCCAAGATTGGGGGGGCATTGGCTACACCTTC

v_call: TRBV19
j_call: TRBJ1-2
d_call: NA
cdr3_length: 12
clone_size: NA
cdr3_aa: CASSLQGYGYTF
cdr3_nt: TGTGCCAGTAGTCTACAGGGTTATGGCTACACCTTC

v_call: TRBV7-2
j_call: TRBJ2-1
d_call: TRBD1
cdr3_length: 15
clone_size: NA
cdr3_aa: CASSHGQGEYNEQFF
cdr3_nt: TGTGCCAGCAGCCATGGACAGGGGGAGTACAATGAGCAGTTCTTC

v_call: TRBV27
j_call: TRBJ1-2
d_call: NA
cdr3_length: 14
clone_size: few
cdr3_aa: CASSLQGANYGYTF
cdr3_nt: TGTGCCAGCAGTTTACAGGGAGCTAACTATGGCTACACCTTC

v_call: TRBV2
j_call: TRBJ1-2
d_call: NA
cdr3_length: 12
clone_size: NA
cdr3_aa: CAGRQTNYGYTF
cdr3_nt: TGTGCCGGAAGACAGACTAACTATGGCTACACCTTC

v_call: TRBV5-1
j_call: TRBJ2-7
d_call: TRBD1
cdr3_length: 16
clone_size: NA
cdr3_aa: CASSLGTGVKTYEQYF
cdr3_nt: TGCGCCAGCAGCTTGGGAACAGGGGTTAAGACTTACGAGCAGTACTTC

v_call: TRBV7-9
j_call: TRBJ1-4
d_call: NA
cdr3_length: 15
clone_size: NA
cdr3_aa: CASSLDGRTNEKLFF
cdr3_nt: TGTGCCAGCAGCTTAGATGGCAGAACGAATGAAAAACTGTTTTTT

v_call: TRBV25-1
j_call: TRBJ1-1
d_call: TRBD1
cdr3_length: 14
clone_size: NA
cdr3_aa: CASRRQGERVEAFF
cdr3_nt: TGTGCCAGCAGAAGACAGGGGGAAAGAGTGGAAGCTTTCTTT

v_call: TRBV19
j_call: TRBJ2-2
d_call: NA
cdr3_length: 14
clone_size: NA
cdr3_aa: CASSIQGKAGELFF
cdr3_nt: TGTGCCAGTAGTATCCAGGGGAAGGCCGGGGAGCTGTTTTTT

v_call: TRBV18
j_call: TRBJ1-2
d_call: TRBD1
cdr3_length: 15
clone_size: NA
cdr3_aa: CASSPGDRGLKRYTF
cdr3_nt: TGTGCCAGCTCACCTGGGGACAGGGGGCTGAAGAGGTACACCTTC

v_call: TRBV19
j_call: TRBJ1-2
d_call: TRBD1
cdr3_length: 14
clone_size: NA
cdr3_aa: CASRDGQGHYGYTF
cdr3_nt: TGTGCCAGTAGGGATGGACAGGGACACTATGGCTACACCTTC

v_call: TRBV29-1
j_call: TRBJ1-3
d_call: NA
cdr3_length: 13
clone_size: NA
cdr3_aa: CSGAAGSGNTIYF
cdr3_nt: TGCAGCGGGGCCGCGGGCTCTGGAAACACCATATATTTT

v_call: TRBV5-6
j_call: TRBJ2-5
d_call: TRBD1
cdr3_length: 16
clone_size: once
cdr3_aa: CASSFLVTGGGETQYF
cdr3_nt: TGTGCCAGCAGCTTCCTTGTGACAGGGGGCGGAGAGACCCAGTACTTC

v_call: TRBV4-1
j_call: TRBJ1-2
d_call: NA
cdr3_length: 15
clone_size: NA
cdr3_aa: CASSQEAGTNYGYTF
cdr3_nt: TGCGCCAGCAGCCAAGAAGCCGGGACTAACTATGGCTACACCTTC

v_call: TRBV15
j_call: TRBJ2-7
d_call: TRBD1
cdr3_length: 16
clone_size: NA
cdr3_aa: CATSTGSQGVSYEQYF
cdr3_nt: TGTGCCACCAGCACAGGATCACAGGGGGTTTCTTACGAGCAGTACTTC

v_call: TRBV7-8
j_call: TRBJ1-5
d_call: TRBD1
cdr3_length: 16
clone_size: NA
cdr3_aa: CASSSWTGGSNQPQHF
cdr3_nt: TGTGCCAGCAGCTCGTGGACAGGGGGTTCCAATCAGCCCCAGCATTTT

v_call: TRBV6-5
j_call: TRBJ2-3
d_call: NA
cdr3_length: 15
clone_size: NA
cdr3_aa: CASSYREQGSDTQYF
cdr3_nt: TGTGCCAGCAGTTACCGGGAGCAGGGGTCAGATACGCAGTATTTT

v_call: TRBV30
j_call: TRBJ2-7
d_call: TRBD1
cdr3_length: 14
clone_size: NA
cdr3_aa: CAWSPGTGWNEQYF
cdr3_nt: TGTGCCTGGAGCCCCGGGACAGGGTGGAACGAGCAGTACTTC

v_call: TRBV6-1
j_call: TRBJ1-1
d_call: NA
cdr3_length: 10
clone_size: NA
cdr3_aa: CASIELWAFF
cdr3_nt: TGTGCCAGCATCGAGCTCTGGGCTTTCTTT

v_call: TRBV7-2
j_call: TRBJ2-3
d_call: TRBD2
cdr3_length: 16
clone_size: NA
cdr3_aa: CASSLGTSLNTDTQYF
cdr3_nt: TGTGCCAGCAGCTTAGGGACTAGCTTAAACACAGATACGCAGTATTTT

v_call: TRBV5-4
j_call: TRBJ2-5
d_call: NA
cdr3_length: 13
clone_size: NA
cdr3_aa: CASRPQGTETQYF
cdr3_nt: TGTGCCAGCAGACCTCAGGGGACCGAGACCCAGTACTTC

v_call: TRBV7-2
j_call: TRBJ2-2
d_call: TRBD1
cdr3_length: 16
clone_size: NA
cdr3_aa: CATRRGQGVNTGELFF
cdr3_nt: TGTGCCACACGTAGGGGACAGGGGGTTAACACCGGGGAGCTGTTTTTT

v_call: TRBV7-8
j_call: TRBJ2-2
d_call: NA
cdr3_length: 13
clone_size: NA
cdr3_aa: CASSLATIRELFF
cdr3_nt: TGTGCCAGCAGCTTAGCTACCATTCGGGAGCTGTTTTTT

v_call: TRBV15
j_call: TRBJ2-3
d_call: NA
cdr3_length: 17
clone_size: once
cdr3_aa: CATSSQGGEPITDTQYF
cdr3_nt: TGTGCCACCAGCAGCCAAGGGGGGGAGCCAATCACAGATACGCAGTATTTT